This TCR beta chain stems from a study of PD-L1 blockade in urothelial cancer (dated by TCRdb to the late 2010s). About the full investigation: All patients started therapy in the mid-2010s and received atezolizumab 1,200 mg intravenously every 3 weeks. About nine tenths of the roughly 30 patients were males with bladder-origin urothelial cancer, and about 65% of the 29 reported a prior smoking history. Patients had an ECOG performance status of 0 or 1 and had received between 0 and 3 prior chemotherapy regimens. Blood samples were analyzed at 3 weeks after treatment start (second dose) and at 6 weeks after treatment start. Blood samples gave a median of about 130,000 T cells and approximately 85,000 unique TCRs, with a median clonality of approximately 0.08. The study was an exploratory multi-omic analysis of somatic, immune and clinical correlates of response to PD-L1 blockade with atezolizumab in urothelial cancer. Pretreatment tumor samples, along with matched peripheral blood serially collected before and after atezolizumab treatment, were subjected to TCR sequencing. Durable clinical benefit was defined as a progression-free survival longer than 6 months, and TCR features were additionally tested against progression-free survival and overall survival. In the same patients who had TCR sequencing, pretreatment tumors also underwent whole exome sequencing and RNA sequencing. Durable clinical benefit was achieved by nine patients and was not achieved by 20 patients. Under 30 patients had pretreatment blood TCR-seq, some 24 had at least one posttreatment blood collection, and some 24 had tumor TCR-seq.

The sample's time point label, decoded: peripheral blood 6 weeks after treatment start. The cohort comprised more than 25 patients with locally advanced or metastatic urothelial carcinoma treated at Memorial Sloan Kettering on a trial protocol. Peripheral blood mononuclear cells were collected pretreatment and during treatment, at between 1 and 8 total time points per patient. The Qiagen DNeasy Blood extraction kit was used to purify genomic DNA from total PBMCs and tumor samples. Collected pretreatment and during treatment, PBMCs were isolated and stored as previously described. Synthetic TCR analog templates were spiked into each PCR so that absolute template abundance could be estimated from read counts. The immunoSEQ assay used bias-controlled V and J gene primers to amplify TCRbeta CDR3 regions from genomic DNA. Rearranged TCRbeta segments were sequenced at approximately 20X coverage. As for how the authors treated the data: Clustering was used to correct sequencing errors, and CDR3s were annotated against IMGT so that V, D and J genes could be assigned. Only productive TCRbeta rearrangements were used in downstream analyses, excluding out-of-frame or stop-codon sequences. To compute clonality, Shannon entropy was normalized by the log of the number of unique productive sequences and then subtracted from one. Clones differing between time points or between blood and tumor were identified using Fisher's exact test with Benjamini-Hochberg correction, with an adjusted p below 0.01 applied as the threshold. TCRdb mirrors the immuneACCESS table, restricted to in-frame sequences. Some clones are absent from its copies; in checked studies, under half trace to an unresolved V gene, and the reason for the others is unknown. V, J and clone size were drawn from that table, and D and trimming were deduced from the DNA. The sample table contains tens of thousands of clones; only one count was recorded for about 90% of them. More than 9% of the sample comes from the top ten.

Overall results and qualifications from the work: Improved progression-free and overall survival was associated with having pretreatment peripheral blood TCR clonality below the median. Greater expansion of tumor-associated TCR clones in peripheral blood 3 weeks after the start of treatment was observed in patients with durable benefit (n ≈ 24, p = 0.022). Because the sample size was small (n ≈ 30) and many of the analyses were exploratory, the results are meant to be hypothesis-generating.

About this clone: There is no known antigen for this receptor. The input lacks base qualities; no much larger clone sits a single base away.

The CDR3 spans 15 residues, from the cysteine through the phenylalanine. CDR3 DNA only is kept here, 45 bases in frame from base 1. For this chain, trimming is 2 bases at the V end and 7 bases at the J end, and the number of junction bases without a gene match is 4. Sequences KGHSH (CDR1) and LQKENI (CDR2) are obtained from the germline V gene. The sample here was PBMCs, taken around atezolizumab (anti-PD-L1) treatment. The receptor was isolated from a man in his 60s with urothelial cancer. The V and J segments used are TRBV18 and TRBJ1-6, with 8 junctional bases fitting TRBD1. The CDR3 here reads CASSPDRGSNSPLHF. The DNA reads as follows: TGTGCCAGCTCACCAGACAGGGGTAGCAATTCACCCCTCCACTTT.